A selection of T cell receptor beta chains follows, all from one sample in a study of shared clonotypes between healthy human individuals. The data were produced by immunoSEQ multiplex PCR, yet TCRdb's version contains in-frame clones alone and is incomplete. The data show approximately 640,000 clones, with 55% to 75% seen just once and approximately 1.8% held by the top ten. The sequenced material came from memory CD4+ T cells sorted from blood. The source is a woman under 40 in good health. CDR3s include the opening cysteine and the closing phenylalanine or tryptophan. The order of the fields is D gene, V gene, clone size, J gene, CDR3 protein, CDR3 DNA. D genes are given only for firm matches. Part of the rows lack a size; the others show once, few, many or a class for expanded clones.

D gene: TRBD2
V gene: TRBV7-6
clone size: few
J gene: TRBJ2-3
CDR3 protein: CASSPSSGAVFGTDTQYF
CDR3 DNA: TGTGCCAGCAGCCCTTCTAGCGGAGCAGTCTTTGGCACAGATACGCAGTATTTT

D gene: TRBD2
V gene: TRBV28
clone size: many
J gene: TRBJ2-7
CDR3 protein: CASSSIPGTSAQSYEQYF
CDR3 DNA: TGTGCCAGCAGTTCGATCCCCGGGACTAGCGCACAGTCCTACGAGCAGTACTTC

D gene: TRBD1
V gene: TRBV5-6
clone size: NA
J gene: TRBJ1-2
CDR3 protein: CASSLLDRDYGYTF
CDR3 DNA: TGTGCCAGCAGCTTACTTGACAGGGACTATGGCTACACCTTC

D gene: TRBD1
V gene: TRBV27
clone size: once
J gene: TRBJ2-7
CDR3 protein: CASSLSSWGQKSYEQYF
CDR3 DNA: TGTGCCAGCAGTTTATCGTCTTGGGGACAGAAGTCCTACGAGCAGTACTTC

D gene: NA
V gene: TRBV7-8
clone size: NA
J gene: TRBJ1-5
CDR3 protein: CASSLRGQPQHF
CDR3 DNA: TGTGCCAGCAGCTTAAGAGGTCAGCCCCAGCATTTT

D gene: TRBD1
V gene: TRBV5-1
clone size: NA
J gene: TRBJ1-5
CDR3 protein: CASSGGTGNQPQHF
CDR3 DNA: TGCGCCAGCAGCGGGGGGACAGGGAATCAGCCCCAGCATTTT

D gene: NA
V gene: TRBV18
clone size: NA
J gene: TRBJ1-4
CDR3 protein: CATFDVAEKLFF
CDR3 DNA: TGTGCCACCTTTGACGTGGCTGAAAAACTGTTTTTT

D gene: TRBD1
V gene: TRBV29-1
clone size: NA
J gene: TRBJ2-2
CDR3 protein: CSVDRGGTGELFF
CDR3 DNA: TGCAGCGTAGACAGGGGTGGCACCGGGGAGCTGTTTTTT

D gene: NA
V gene: TRBV6-1
clone size: NA
J gene: TRBJ1-3
CDR3 protein: CASSESTAPGNTIYF
CDR3 DNA: TGTGCCAGCAGTGAATCGACAGCCCCTGGAAACACCATATATTTT

D gene: NA
V gene: TRBV28
clone size: many
J gene: TRBJ1-3
CDR3 protein: CASSWTGNTIYF
CDR3 DNA: TGTGCCAGCAGCTGGACTGGAAACACCATATATTTT

D gene: NA
V gene: TRBV19
clone size: NA
J gene: TRBJ1-5
CDR3 protein: CASSTGRVGQPQHF
CDR3 DNA: TGTGCCAGTAGTACGGGGAGGGTCGGTCAGCCCCAGCATTTT

D gene: NA
V gene: TRBV19
clone size: NA
J gene: TRBJ2-5
CDR3 protein: CASSIRETQYF
CDR3 DNA: TGTGCCAGTAGTATAAGAGAGACCCAGTACTTC

D gene: NA
V gene: TRBV6-4
clone size: NA
J gene: TRBJ2-2
CDR3 protein: CASSQQDTGELFF
CDR3 DNA: TGTGCCAGCAGTCAACAGGACACCGGGGAGCTGTTTTTT

D gene: TRBD1
V gene: TRBV28
clone size: NA
J gene: TRBJ1-5
CDR3 protein: CASKGYGGGVNQPQHF
CDR3 DNA: TGTGCCAGCAAGGGGTATGGAGGGGGCGTGAATCAGCCCCAGCATTTT

D gene: NA
V gene: TRBV11-2
clone size: few
J gene: TRBJ2-1
CDR3 protein: CASSLDPQVLYNEQFF
CDR3 DNA: TGTGCCAGCAGCTTAGATCCACAGGTCCTCTACAATGAGCAGTTCTTC

D gene: TRBD1
V gene: TRBV7-8
clone size: NA
J gene: TRBJ1-5
CDR3 protein: CASRRDRGRNQPQHF
CDR3 DNA: TGTGCCAGCAGACGCGACAGGGGGCGGAATCAGCCCCAGCATTTT

D gene: NA
V gene: TRBV11-3
clone size: NA
J gene: TRBJ1-1
CDR3 protein: CASSLDGTEAFF
CDR3 DNA: TGTGCCAGCAGCTTGGACGGCACTGAAGCTTTCTTT

D gene: NA
V gene: TRBV7-9
clone size: NA
J gene: TRBJ2-2
CDR3 protein: CASSLSGISTGELFF
CDR3 DNA: TGTGCCAGCAGCTTGTCCGGGATAAGCACCGGGGAGCTGTTTTTT

D gene: TRBD1
V gene: TRBV29-1
clone size: NA
J gene: TRBJ2-7
CDR3 protein: CSVEDQGAYEQYF
CDR3 DNA: TGCAGCGTTGAAGATCAGGGGGCCTACGAGCAGTACTTC

D gene: NA
V gene: TRBV5-1
clone size: NA
J gene: TRBJ2-1
CDR3 protein: CASSFVVLGGKNEQFF
CDR3 DNA: TGCGCCAGCAGCTTTGTTGTGCTAGGTGGAAAAAATGAGCAGTTCTTC

D gene: TRBD2
V gene: TRBV6-5
clone size: few
J gene: TRBJ2-1
CDR3 protein: CASSWTSSYNEQFF
CDR3 DNA: TGTGCCAGCAGTTGGACTAGCTCCTACAATGAGCAGTTCTTC

D gene: NA
V gene: TRBV27
clone size: NA
J gene: TRBJ1-5
CDR3 protein: CASSSYSGKGQPQHF
CDR3 DNA: TGTGCCAGCAGTTCCTATAGTGGTAAAGGTCAGCCCCAGCATTTT

D gene: NA
V gene: TRBV30
clone size: once
J gene: TRBJ2-3
CDR3 protein: CAWSLSGTLTDTQYF
CDR3 DNA: TGTGCCTGGAGTCTCTCCGGGACCCTCACAGATACGCAGTATTTT

D gene: NA
V gene: TRBV14
clone size: NA
J gene: TRBJ1-2
CDR3 protein: CASSQDRRSWFFYGYTF
CDR3 DNA: TGTGCCAGCAGCCAGGACCGGAGGAGCTGGTTCTTCTATGGCTACACCTTC

D gene: TRBD2
V gene: TRBV6-1
clone size: NA
J gene: TRBJ2-7
CDR3 protein: CASKLAGTLYEQYF
CDR3 DNA: TGTGCCAGCAAACTAGCGGGAACCCTCTACGAGCAGTACTTC

D gene: TRBD1
V gene: TRBV4-1
clone size: NA
J gene: TRBJ2-1
CDR3 protein: CASSQALQGASYNEQFF
CDR3 DNA: TGCGCCAGCAGCCAAGCCCTACAGGGGGCGTCCTACAATGAGCAGTTCTTC

D gene: NA
V gene: TRBV19
clone size: NA
J gene: TRBJ1-5
CDR3 protein: CASSIGLGTRIRF
CDR3 DNA: TGTGCCAGTAGTATAGGGCTTGGGACAAGGATTCGATTT

D gene: NA
V gene: TRBV29-1
clone size: NA
J gene: TRBJ2-1
CDR3 protein: CSVVVLFGLFYEFF
CDR3 DNA: TGCAGCGTTGTTGTCCTGTTTGGGCTATTCTATGAGTTCTTC

D gene: NA
V gene: TRBV7-3
clone size: NA
J gene: TRBJ2-1
CDR3 protein: CASSPLSTWGSYNEQFF
CDR3 DNA: TGTGCCAGCAGCCCCCTCTCGACTTGGGGGTCCTACAATGAGCAGTTCTTC

D gene: TRBD2
V gene: TRBV27
clone size: NA
J gene: TRBJ2-2
CDR3 protein: CASSSASGGGTGELFF
CDR3 DNA: TGTGCCAGCAGTTCGGCCTCGGGAGGTGGCACCGGGGAGCTGTTTTTT

D gene: TRBD1
V gene: TRBV25-1
clone size: few
J gene: TRBJ2-2
CDR3 protein: CASSVQGTTGELFF
CDR3 DNA: TGTGCCAGCAGTGTACAGGGGACCACCGGGGAGCTGTTTTTT

D gene: TRBD1
V gene: TRBV28
clone size: NA
J gene: TRBJ2-2
CDR3 protein: CASSLLGRGTTGELFF
CDR3 DNA: TGTGCCAGCAGTTTATTGGGCAGGGGGACCACCGGGGAGCTGTTTTTT

D gene: NA
V gene: TRBV30
clone size: NA
J gene: TRBJ2-2
CDR3 protein: CAWSVMGLDTGELFF
CDR3 DNA: TGTGCCTGGAGTGTAATGGGGTTGGACACCGGGGAGCTGTTTTTT

D gene: NA
V gene: TRBV7-9
clone size: few
J gene: TRBJ2-7
CDR3 protein: CASTQGGSYEQYF
CDR3 DNA: TGTGCCAGCACCCAGGGTGGCTCCTACGAGCAGTACTTC

D gene: NA
V gene: TRBV2
clone size: NA
J gene: TRBJ2-5
CDR3 protein: CASTKNREETQYF
CDR3 DNA: TGTGCCAGCACCAAGAATAGGGAAGAGACCCAGTACTTC

D gene: NA
V gene: TRBV18
clone size: many
J gene: TRBJ1-1
CDR3 protein: CASSPGGEGAFF
CDR3 DNA: TGTGCCAGCTCACCTGGGGGAGAGGGAGCTTTCTTT

D gene: NA
V gene: TRBV15
clone size: NA
J gene: TRBJ1-5
CDR3 protein: CATSSHFGNQPQHF
CDR3 DNA: TGTGCCACCAGCAGCCATTTTGGCAATCAGCCCCAGCATTTT

D gene: NA
V gene: TRBV18
clone size: NA
J gene: TRBJ2-3
CDR3 protein: CASSPPIGVGADTQYF
CDR3 DNA: TGTGCCAGCTCACCACCGATAGGGGTCGGGGCAGATACGCAGTATTTT

D gene: NA
V gene: TRBV28
clone size: once
J gene: TRBJ1-5
CDR3 protein: CASSYRGNQPQHF
CDR3 DNA: TGTGCCAGCAGTTATAGGGGTAATCAGCCCCAGCATTTT

D gene: NA
V gene: TRBV7-8
clone size: NA
J gene: TRBJ1-3
CDR3 protein: CASSLEPRGTSGNTIYF
CDR3 DNA: TGTGCCAGCAGCTTAGAGCCCAGGGGAACCTCTGGAAACACCATATATTTT

D gene: NA
V gene: TRBV5-1
clone size: NA
J gene: TRBJ1-1
CDR3 protein: CASSYLGGRDTEAFF
CDR3 DNA: TGCGCCAGCAGCTATCTGGGGGGCAGGGACACTGAAGCTTTCTTT

D gene: TRBD2
V gene: TRBV2
clone size: NA
J gene: TRBJ2-1
CDR3 protein: CASSPGLAGVIEQFF
CDR3 DNA: TGTGCCAGCTCGCCGGGACTAGCGGGAGTTATTGAGCAGTTCTTC

D gene: TRBD1
V gene: TRBV6-6
clone size: NA
J gene: TRBJ1-2
CDR3 protein: CASSSRTGGDRGYTF
CDR3 DNA: TGTGCCAGCAGTTCCCGGACAGGGGGGGACCGGGGCTACACCTTC

D gene: TRBD1
V gene: TRBV13
clone size: NA
J gene: TRBJ2-7
CDR3 protein: CASSSRTGSPEQYF
CDR3 DNA: TGTGCCAGCAGCTCCCGGACAGGCTCCCCCGAGCAGTACTTC

D gene: NA
V gene: TRBV29-1
clone size: NA
J gene: TRBJ1-5
CDR3 protein: CSVTGGGGNQPQHF
CDR3 DNA: TGCAGCGTGACGGGTGGTGGGGGCAATCAGCCCCAGCATTTT

D gene: TRBD1
V gene: TRBV28
clone size: few
J gene: TRBJ2-7
CDR3 protein: CASSQTGVQQYF
CDR3 DNA: TGTGCCAGCAGTCAAACAGGGGTACAGCAGTACTTC

D gene: TRBD2
V gene: TRBV7-9
clone size: NA
J gene: TRBJ2-1
CDR3 protein: CASSLLAELEQFF
CDR3 DNA: TGTGCCAGCAGCTTACTAGCGGAGCTGGAGCAGTTCTTC

D gene: TRBD2
V gene: TRBV10-2
clone size: few
J gene: TRBJ2-7
CDR3 protein: CASSESLREGYF
CDR3 DNA: TGCGCCAGCAGTGAGTCTCTCCGGGAGGGGTACTTC

D gene: TRBD1
V gene: TRBV5-1
clone size: few
J gene: TRBJ1-2
CDR3 protein: CASSLAQVQGLYGYTF
CDR3 DNA: TGCGCCAGCAGCTTGGCACAAGTACAGGGGCTCTATGGCTACACCTTC

D gene: TRBD1
V gene: TRBV11-2
clone size: NA
J gene: TRBJ2-3
CDR3 protein: CASSSGTGTDTQYF
CDR3 DNA: TGTGCCAGCAGCTCCGGGACAGGAACAGATACGCAGTATTTT

D gene: NA
V gene: TRBV10-3
clone size: NA
J gene: TRBJ2-1
CDR3 protein: CATASSNEQFF
CDR3 DNA: TGTGCCACCGCATCTTCTAATGAGCAGTTCTTC

D gene: NA
V gene: TRBV4-1
clone size: NA
J gene: TRBJ2-7
CDR3 protein: CASSQAQGWYEQYF
CDR3 DNA: TGCGCCAGCAGCCAAGCGCAGGGATGGTACGAGCAGTACTTC

D gene: TRBD2
V gene: TRBV9
clone size: NA
J gene: TRBJ2-1
CDR3 protein: CASSVGGTSGPNEQFF
CDR3 DNA: TGTGCCAGCAGCGTAGGGGGGACTAGCGGCCCCAATGAGCAGTTCTTC

D gene: NA
V gene: TRBV7-8
clone size: NA
J gene: TRBJ2-1
CDR3 protein: CASSFGRPHLDEQFF
CDR3 DNA: TGTGCCAGCAGCTTCGGTCGGCCCCATTTGGATGAGCAGTTCTTC

D gene: NA
V gene: TRBV2
clone size: NA
J gene: TRBJ2-2
CDR3 protein: CASQGGSNTGELFF
CDR3 DNA: TGTGCCAGCCAAGGGGGGTCGAACACCGGGGAGCTGTTTTTT

D gene: TRBD2
V gene: TRBV5-1
clone size: few
J gene: TRBJ2-7
CDR3 protein: CASSLVAGVNEQYF
CDR3 DNA: TGCGCCAGCAGCTTGGTAGCGGGAGTAAATGAGCAGTACTTC

D gene: NA
V gene: TRBV20-1
clone size: NA
J gene: TRBJ1-1
CDR3 protein: CSARGVTGAFF
CDR3 DNA: TGCAGTGCTAGAGGCGTGACCGGAGCTTTCTTT